The 14 T cell receptor beta chains presented below share a single source sample, sequenced in a study of metastatic and nonmetastatic thyroid tumors. All patients were treatment-naive before thyroid surgery. TCRdb reprocessed the PCR reads via MiXCR. The sample includes around 23,000 clones, about 14% seen only once; the top ten take about 15%. Sequencing was done on a sample of tumor tissue. The receptors here all came from a female donor with papillary thyroid cancer or a benign thyroid nodule (not recorded which). Some clones in this sample may be carry-over from other donors' samples.

The rearrangement links TRBV30 to TRBJ2-2; D not certain. This CDR3 is 13 amino acids long. The germline V gene has CDR1 GTSNPN and CDR2 SVGIG (reference sequence). Trimming left V 1 base short and J 4 bases short, with 7 bases between. Written as DNA, the CDR3 is TGTGCCTGGAGTGAACAGCCCACCGGGGAGCTGTTTTTT. Protein: CAWSEQPTGELFF.

This clone showed up many times. This chain links TRBV29-1 with TRBJ1-1; TRBD1 might be the D (5 bases). Germline V gene sequence: CDR1 SQVTM, CDR2 ANQGSEA. V lost 4 bases to trimming and J lost 0 bases, with 15 bases between them. The CDR3 is 15 residues long. CDR3 bases: TGCAGCGTTGGATCGGGGTGGGGGATGAACACTGAAGCTTTCTTT. Translating it yields CSVGSGWGMNTEAFF.

This clone has a handful of counts. One end of the junction is discordant with germline, which a read error may explain. The chain has TRBV24-1 and TRBJ1-1; D ambiguous. Per germline, CDR1 KGHDR and CDR2 SFDVKD. The CDR3 length is 15 residues. CDR3 residues: CATSAGSREPDEQHF. DNA for the CDR3: TGTGCCACCAGTGCGGGGTCAAGGGAGCCTGACGAGCAGCACTTT.

This clone has at least ten counts. The V and J genes are TRBV6-1 and TRBJ2-3; 10 bases map to TRBD2. Looked up from germline, CDR1 is MNHNS and CDR2 is SASEGT. The CDR3 is made up of 15 amino acids. V lost 9 bases and J lost 5; bases outside the gene matches: 11. The CDR3, as DNA: TGTGCCAGTTTACAGCGGGAGGGGACGGGAGATACGCAGTATTTT. Translation: CASLQREGTGDTQYF.

There are many counts of this clone. The chain employs TRBV7-3 and TRBJ2-3; TRBD2 matches 10 bases. The V and J ends lost 0 bases and 5 bases, in that order; junction bases with no gene match: 5. From germline, CDR1 is SGHTA and CDR2 FQGTGA. The CDR3 totals 16 residues. Here the CDR3 reads CASSLTKRGGGDTQYF. The CDR3 DNA reads TGTGCCAGCAGCTTAACGAAGCGGGGGGGCGGAGATACGCAGTATTTT.

This clone was counted many times. The rearrangement links TRBV11-2 to TRBJ2-2, with 7 bases fitting TRBD1. The ends lost 5 bases at V and 3 bases at J; junction bases unmatched: 9. Germline assignment: CDR1 SGHAT and CDR2 FQNNGV. There are 16 residues in the CDR3. CDR3 loop: CASSGFRGTDTGELFF. The CDR3 bases are TGTGCCAGCAGCGGATTCAGGGGGACGGACACCGGGGAGCTGTTTTTT.

At least ten counts were recorded for this clone. The rearrangement uses TRBV6-1 and TRBJ2-5; D uncertain. The CDR3 is 13 residues long. Trimming shortened V by 3 bases and J by 7 bases, and 12 bases separated the two germline ends. Looked up from germline, CDR1 is MNHNS and CDR2 is SASEGT. CDR3 sequence reads: CASSETPPATQYF. The CDR3 coding sequence is TGTGCCAGCAGTGAGACGCCCCCCGCGACCCAGTACTTC.

This clone was seen at least ten times. This chain links TRBV6-5 with TRBJ2-5; D may match TRBD1 or TRBD2 (6 bases each). CDR1 is MNHEY and CDR2 is SVGAGI in the germline V gene. The ends were cut back, 0 bases at V and 9 bases at J, with 11 bases in the middle. There are 13 residues in the CDR3. In nucleotides, the CDR3 is TGTGCCAGCAGTTACTCTCCGGGGGCGGCCCAGTACTTC. Translated: CASSYSPGAAQYF.

This clone was seen at least ten times. V usage is TRBV7-9 and J usage is TRBJ2-2; D call uncertain. CDR3 length: 14 residues. Trimming took 2 bases from V and 8 from J, leaving 12 bases between them. The V gene's germline CDR1 is SEHNR and CDR2 FQNEAQ (reference sequence). This CDR3 reads CASSLIELVGELFF. In DNA form, the CDR3 reads TGTGCCAGCAGCTTAATAGAGCTGGTTGGGGAGCTGTTTTTT.

This clone was detected a few times. This may be a read error: a much more frequent sequence differs by one nucleotide. The chain uses TRBV20-1 and TRBJ2-5; 10 bases map to TRBD2. CDR3 length: 15 amino acids. Per germline, CDR1 DFQATT and CDR2 SNEGSKA (reference sequence). The CDR3 DNA sequence: TGCAGTGCTAGAGATAGCGGGGGGATCCAAGAGACCCTGTACTTC. This sequence encodes CSARDSGGIQETLYF.

Notes on this clone: A much more abundant neighbour one base away suggests this may be a read error. Given the absence of the conserved phenylalanine or tryptophan at the CDR3 end, a read error is likely. The DNA is left out, because the CDR3 cannot be placed on it with certainty; the CDR3 is given as TCRdb lists it. This CDR3 is also generated by other DNA sequences in the sample. The chain joins TRBV7-9 to TRBJ2-6; TRBD2, the table's D call, was not compared with the DNA. The CDR3 length is 8 residues, termini included. CDR1 and CDR2 (germline): SEHNR, FQNEAQ (reference sequence). The CDR3 spells CASSPSGG.

A note on this clone: This may stem from a read error, because a much larger clone lies one nucleotide away. The identical CDR3 is also encoded by other nucleotide sequences in the sample. This chain uses TRBV5-6 with TRBJ2-5; D remains unclear. The germline CDR1 and CDR2 sequences are SGHDT and YYEEEE. The CDR3 runs to 14 residues. Here the CDR3 DNA reads TGTGCCAGCAGTTTGGATCAAAGGGCAGAGACCCAGTACTTC. Protein sequence: CASSLDQRAETQYF.

This clone was counted at least ten times. This chain joins TRBV20-1 and TRBJ2-7; perhaps TRBD2 as D (6 bases). CDR1 DFQATT and CDR2 SNEGSKA come from the germline V gene (reference sequence). V was trimmed by 4 bases and J by 0 bases, leaving 16 bases between them. The CDR3 loop spans 15 amino acids. DNA for the CDR3: TGCAGTGCTAAGTCGACGGGGGAAAGCTCCTACGAGCAGTACTTC. This gives the protein CSAKSTGESSYEQYF.

This clone has a count of ten or more. The V call is TRBV6-6, the J call TRBJ2-2; 10 bases line up with TRBD2. This CDR3 has 20 amino acids. CDR1 and CDR2 (germline): MNHNY, SVGAGI (reference sequence). V was clipped by 2 bases and J by 5 bases; unmatched bases: 17. The chain's CDR3 is CASSYPHVSGGANGTGELFF. CDR3 sequence (DNA): TGTGCCAGCAGTTACCCCCACGTCAGCGGGGGGGCGAACGGTACCGGGGAGCTGTTTTTT.